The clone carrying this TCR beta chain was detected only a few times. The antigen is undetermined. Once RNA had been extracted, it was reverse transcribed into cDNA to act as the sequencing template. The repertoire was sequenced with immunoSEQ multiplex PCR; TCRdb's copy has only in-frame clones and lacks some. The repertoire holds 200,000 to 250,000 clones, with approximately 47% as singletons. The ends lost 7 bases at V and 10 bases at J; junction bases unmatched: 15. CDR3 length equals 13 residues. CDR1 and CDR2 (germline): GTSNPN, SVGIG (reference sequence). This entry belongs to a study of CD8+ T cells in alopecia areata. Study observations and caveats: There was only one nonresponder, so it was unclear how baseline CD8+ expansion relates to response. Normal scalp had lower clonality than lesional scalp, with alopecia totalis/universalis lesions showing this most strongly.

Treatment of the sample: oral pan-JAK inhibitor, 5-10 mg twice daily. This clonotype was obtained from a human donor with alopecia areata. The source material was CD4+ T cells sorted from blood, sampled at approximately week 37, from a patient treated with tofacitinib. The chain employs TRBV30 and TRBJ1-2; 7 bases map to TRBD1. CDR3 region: CAFRTSRQGIYTF. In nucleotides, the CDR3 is TGTGCCTTCCGGACGAGCAGACAGGGAATCTACACCTTC.